This paragraph covers one TCR beta chain sequence. No antigen is known for it. This entry belongs to a study of shared clonotypes between healthy human individuals. Study-level points and caveats: The study generally estimated greater richness for naive than memory subsets.

The method was immunoSEQ multiplex PCR; TCRdb's version includes in-frame clones alone and lacks a portion of them. The sample yields fewer than 850,000 clones, about 97% seen once. Germline V gene sequence: CDR1 SGHVS, CDR2 FQNEAQ. V was cut by 5 bases and J by 8 bases, with 15 bases left in between. This CDR3 region has 13 residues. It was CD45RO-negative cells, positively selected for CCR7, that made up naive CD8 cells, with terminally differentiated effector memory CD45RA+ cells excluded. Sequencing was done on a sample of naive CD8+ T cells sorted from blood. J is TRBJ1-2 and V is TRBV7-8; D ambiguous. This clonotype originated in a man aged 25 to 40 in good health. In DNA, the CDR3 is TGTGCCAGCAGCCACTGGGGTTTAATAGGCTACACCTTC. It yields the protein CASSHWGLIGYTF.